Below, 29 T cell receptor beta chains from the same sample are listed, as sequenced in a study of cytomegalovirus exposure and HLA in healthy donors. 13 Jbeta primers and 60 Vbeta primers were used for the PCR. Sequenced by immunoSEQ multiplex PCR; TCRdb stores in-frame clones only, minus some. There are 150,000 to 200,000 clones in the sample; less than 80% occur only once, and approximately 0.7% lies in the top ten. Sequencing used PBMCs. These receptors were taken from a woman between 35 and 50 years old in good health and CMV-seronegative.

The CDR3 region has the DNA TGTGCCAGCAGCCGCCCTAACAATGAGCAGTTCTTC. Translated: CASSRPNNEQFF. The chain links TRBV7-2 to TRBJ2-1; no clear D. Germline V gene data show CDR1 as SGHTA and CDR2 as FQGNSA. The CDR3 loop spans 12 amino acids. V was clipped by 5 bases and J by 5 bases, with 7 bases between them. The full variable domain, in which reference TRBV7-2 and TRBJ2-1 provide the parts outside the CDR3, is GAGVSQSPSNKVTEKGKDVELRCDPISGHTALYWYRQSLGQGLEFLIYFQGNSAPDKSGLPSDRFSAERTGGSVSTLTIQRTQQEDSAVYLCASSRPNNEQFFGPGTRLTVL.

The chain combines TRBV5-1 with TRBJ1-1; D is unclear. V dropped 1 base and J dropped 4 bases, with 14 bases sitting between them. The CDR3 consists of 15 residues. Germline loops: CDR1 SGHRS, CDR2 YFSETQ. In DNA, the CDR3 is TGCGCCAGCAGCTTGCCCGGTCCCGGGTTCACTGAAGCTTTCTTT. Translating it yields CASSLPGPGFTEAFF.

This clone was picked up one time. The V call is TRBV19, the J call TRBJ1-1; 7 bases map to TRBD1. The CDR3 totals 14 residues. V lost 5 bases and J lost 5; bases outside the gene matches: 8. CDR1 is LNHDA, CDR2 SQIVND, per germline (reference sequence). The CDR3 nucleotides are TGTGCCAGTAGTCCAACGACAGGGCGGACTGAAGCTTTCTTT. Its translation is CASSPTTGRTEAFF.

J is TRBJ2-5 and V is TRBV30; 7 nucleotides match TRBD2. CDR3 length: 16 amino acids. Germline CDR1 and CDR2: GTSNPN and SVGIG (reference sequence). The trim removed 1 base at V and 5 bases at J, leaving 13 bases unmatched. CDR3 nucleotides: TGTGCCTGGAGTGGGGGTACGGGCGGGCGGGAGGAGACCCAGTACTTC. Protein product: CAWSGGTGGREETQYF.

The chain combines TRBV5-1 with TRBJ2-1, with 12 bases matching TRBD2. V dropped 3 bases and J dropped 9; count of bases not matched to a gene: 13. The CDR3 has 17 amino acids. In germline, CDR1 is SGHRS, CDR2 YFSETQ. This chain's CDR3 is CASSSTSSGGAIGEQFF. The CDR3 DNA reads TGCGCCAGCAGCTCCACTTCTAGCGGGGGGGCTATCGGTGAGCAGTTCTTC. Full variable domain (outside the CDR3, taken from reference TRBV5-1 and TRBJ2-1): KAGVTQTPRYLIKTRGQQVTLSCSPISGHRSVSWYQQTPGQGLQFLFEYFSETQRNKGNFPGRFSGRQFSNSRSEMNVSTLELGDSALYLCASSSTSSGGAIGEQFFGPGTRLTVL.

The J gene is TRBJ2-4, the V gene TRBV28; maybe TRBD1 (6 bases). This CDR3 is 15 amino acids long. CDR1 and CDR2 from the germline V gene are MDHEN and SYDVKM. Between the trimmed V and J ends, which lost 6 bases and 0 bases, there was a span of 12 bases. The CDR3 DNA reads TGTGCCAGCAGAACAGGGTCGCTAGCCAAAAACATTCAGTACTTC. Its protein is CASRTGSLAKNIQYF. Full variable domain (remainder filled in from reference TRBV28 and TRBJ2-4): DVKVTQSSRYLVKRTGEKVFLECVQDMDHENMFWYRQDPGLGLRLIYFSYDVKMKEKGDIPEGYSVSREKKERFSLILESASTNQTSMYLCASRTGSLAKNIQYFGAGTRLSVL.

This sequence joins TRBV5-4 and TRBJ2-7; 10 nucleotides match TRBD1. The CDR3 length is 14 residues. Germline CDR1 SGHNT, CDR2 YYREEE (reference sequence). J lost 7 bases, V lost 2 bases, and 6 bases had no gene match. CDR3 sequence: CASSFSGQGTEQYF. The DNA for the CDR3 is TGTGCCAGCAGCTTTTCGGGACAGGGGACTGAGCAGTACTTC.

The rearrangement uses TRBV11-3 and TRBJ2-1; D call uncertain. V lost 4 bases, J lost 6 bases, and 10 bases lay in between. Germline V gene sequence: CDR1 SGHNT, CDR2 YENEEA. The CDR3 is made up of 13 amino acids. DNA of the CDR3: TGTGCCAGCAGCTCTGCTAGAGCCAATGAGCAGTTCTTC. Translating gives CASSSARANEQFF.

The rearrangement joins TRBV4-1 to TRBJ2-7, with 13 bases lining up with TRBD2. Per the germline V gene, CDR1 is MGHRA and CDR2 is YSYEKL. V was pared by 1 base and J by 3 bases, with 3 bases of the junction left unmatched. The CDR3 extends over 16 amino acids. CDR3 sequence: CASSQGLAGGNYEQYF. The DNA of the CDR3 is TGCGCCAGCAGCCAAGGACTAGCGGGGGGTAACTACGAGCAGTACTTC.

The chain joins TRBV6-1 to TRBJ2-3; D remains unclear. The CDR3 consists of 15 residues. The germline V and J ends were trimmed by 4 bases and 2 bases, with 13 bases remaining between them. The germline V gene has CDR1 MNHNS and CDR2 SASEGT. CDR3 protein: CASSGTLPNTDTQYF. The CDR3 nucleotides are TGTGCCAGCAGTGGAACGCTGCCTAACACAGATACGCAGTATTTT.

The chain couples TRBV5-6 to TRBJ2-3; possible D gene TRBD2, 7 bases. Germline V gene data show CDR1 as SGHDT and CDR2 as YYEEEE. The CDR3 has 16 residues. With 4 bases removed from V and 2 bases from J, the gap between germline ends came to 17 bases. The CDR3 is CASSLPLGGHTDTQYF. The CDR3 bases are TGTGCCAGCAGCCTACCGTTGGGGGGGCACACAGATACGCAGTATTTT.

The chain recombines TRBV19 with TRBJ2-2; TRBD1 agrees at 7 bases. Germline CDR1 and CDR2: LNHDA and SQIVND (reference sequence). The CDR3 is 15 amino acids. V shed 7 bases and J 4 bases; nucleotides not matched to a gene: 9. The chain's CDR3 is CASTRQGTITGELFF. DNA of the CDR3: TGTGCCAGTACCCGACAGGGTACTATCACCGGGGAGCTGTTTTTT.

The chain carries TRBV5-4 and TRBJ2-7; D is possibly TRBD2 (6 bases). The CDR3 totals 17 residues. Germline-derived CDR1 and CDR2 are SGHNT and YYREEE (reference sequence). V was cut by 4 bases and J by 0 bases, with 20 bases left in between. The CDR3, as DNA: TGTGCCAGCAGCATGGGGGGTGGGGAGCCGACCTCCTACGAGCAGTACTTC. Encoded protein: CASSMGGGEPTSYEQYF.

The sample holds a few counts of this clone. In nucleotides, the CDR3 is TGCGCCAGCAGCCACCCTAGCGGGAAAACCTACAATGAGCAGTTCTTC. This translates into CASSHPSGKTYNEQFF. The genes are TRBV4-1 and TRBJ2-1; 9 bases map to TRBD2. This CDR3 is 16 amino acids long. The germline V gene encodes CDR1 MGHRA and CDR2 YSYEKL. Germline trimming cut 3 bases from V and 2 bases from J; bases unmatched to any gene: 5.

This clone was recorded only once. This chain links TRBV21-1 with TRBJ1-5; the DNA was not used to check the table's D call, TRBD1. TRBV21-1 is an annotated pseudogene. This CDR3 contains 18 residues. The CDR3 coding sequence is TGTGCCAGCAGCAACTGGTGCGAACAGGGGTTTAGCAATCAGCCCCAGCATTTT. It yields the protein CASSNWCEQGFSNQPQHF.

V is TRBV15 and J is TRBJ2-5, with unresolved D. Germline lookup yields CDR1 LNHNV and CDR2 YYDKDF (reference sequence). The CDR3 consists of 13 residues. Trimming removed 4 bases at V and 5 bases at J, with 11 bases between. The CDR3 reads CATSITSGETQYF. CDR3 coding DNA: TGTGCCACCAGCATAACCTCGGGTGAGACCCAGTACTTC.

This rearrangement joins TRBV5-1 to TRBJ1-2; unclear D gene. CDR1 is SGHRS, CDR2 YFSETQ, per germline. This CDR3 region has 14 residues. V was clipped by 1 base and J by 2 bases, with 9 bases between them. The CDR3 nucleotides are TGCGCCAGCAGCTTGTTTCGCCAGAACTATGGCTACACCTTC. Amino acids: CASSLFRQNYGYTF.

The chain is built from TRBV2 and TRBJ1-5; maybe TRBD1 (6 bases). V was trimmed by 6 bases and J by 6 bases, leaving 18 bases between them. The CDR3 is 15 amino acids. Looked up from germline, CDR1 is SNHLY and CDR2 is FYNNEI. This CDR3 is CASRTLDTGTQPQHF. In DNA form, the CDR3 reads TGTGCCAGCAGGACCCTGGATACAGGGACTCAGCCCCAGCATTTT.

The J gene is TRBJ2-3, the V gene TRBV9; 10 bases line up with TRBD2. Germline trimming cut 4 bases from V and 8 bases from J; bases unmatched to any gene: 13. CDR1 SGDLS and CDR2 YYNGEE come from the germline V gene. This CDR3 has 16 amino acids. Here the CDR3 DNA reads TGTGCCAGCAGCTTGGAGCGGGGGGGCTTACTGGGTACGCAGTATTTT. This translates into CASSLERGGLLGTQYF.

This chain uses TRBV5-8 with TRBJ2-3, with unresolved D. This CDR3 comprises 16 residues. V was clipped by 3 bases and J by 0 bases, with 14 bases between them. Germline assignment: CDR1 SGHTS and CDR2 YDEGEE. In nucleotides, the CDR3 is TGTGCCAGCAGCTCAGAGGCCGATTTTAGCACAGATACGCAGTATTTT. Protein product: CASSSEADFSTDTQYF.

In nucleotides, the CDR3 is TGTGCCAGCAGCTCCCCTTACGAGCAGTACTTC. Translated, it gives CASSSPYEQYF. This chain connects TRBV7-2 to TRBJ2-7, with unresolved D. This CDR3 spans 11 amino acids. Trimming took 4 bases from V and 4 from J, leaving 5 bases between them. Germline V CDR1 and CDR2: SGHTA, FQGNSA.

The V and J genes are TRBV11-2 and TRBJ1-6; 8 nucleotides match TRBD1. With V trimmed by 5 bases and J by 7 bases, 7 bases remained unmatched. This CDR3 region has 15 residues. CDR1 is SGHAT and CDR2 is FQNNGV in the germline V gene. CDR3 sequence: CASSRWTGKNSPLHF. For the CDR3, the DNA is TGTGCCAGCAGCCGATGGACAGGGAAGAATTCACCCCTCCACTTT.

The CDR3 DNA reads as TGCGCCAGCAGCTTGGACAGGGTAGGGACCCAGTACTTC. Translating it yields CASSLDRVGTQYF. The rearrangement uses TRBV5-1 and TRBJ2-5; a possible D gene is TRBD1 (6 bases). CDR1 is SGHRS, CDR2 YFSETQ, per germline. This CDR3 spans 13 amino acids. The V end lost 0 bases, the J end lost 7 bases, and 10 bases lay between the germline ends.

CDR3 loop: CAWSGLAGGRETQYF. The CDR3 nucleotides read TGTGCCTGGAGTGGACTAGCGGGAGGTAGGGAGACCCAGTACTTC. V and J are TRBV30 and TRBJ2-5; 13 nucleotides line up with TRBD2. This CDR3 has 15 amino acids. V trimming: 1 base; J trimming: 5 bases; junction bases outside the gene matches: 4. The germline gives CDR1 GTSNPN, CDR2 SVGIG (reference sequence).

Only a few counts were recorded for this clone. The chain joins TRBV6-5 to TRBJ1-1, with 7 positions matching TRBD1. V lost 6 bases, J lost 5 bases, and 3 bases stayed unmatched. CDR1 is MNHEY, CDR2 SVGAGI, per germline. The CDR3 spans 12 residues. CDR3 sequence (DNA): TGTGCCAGCAGCCTGACAGGGACTGAAGCTTTCTTT. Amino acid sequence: CASSLTGTEAFF.

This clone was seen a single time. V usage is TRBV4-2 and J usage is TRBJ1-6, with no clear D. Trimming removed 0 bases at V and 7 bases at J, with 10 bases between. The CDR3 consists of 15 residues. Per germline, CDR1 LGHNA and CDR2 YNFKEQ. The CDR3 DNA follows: TGTGCCAGCAGCCAAGAAACAGCTTCGAATTCACCCCTCCACTTT. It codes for CASSQETASNSPLHF.

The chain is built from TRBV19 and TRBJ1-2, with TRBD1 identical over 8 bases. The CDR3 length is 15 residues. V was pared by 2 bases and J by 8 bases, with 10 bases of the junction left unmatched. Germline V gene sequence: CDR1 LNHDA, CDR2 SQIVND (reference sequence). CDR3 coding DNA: TGTGCCAGTAGTATACAGGGGGCGCTGATGGGCGGCTACACCTTC. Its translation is CASSIQGALMGGYTF.

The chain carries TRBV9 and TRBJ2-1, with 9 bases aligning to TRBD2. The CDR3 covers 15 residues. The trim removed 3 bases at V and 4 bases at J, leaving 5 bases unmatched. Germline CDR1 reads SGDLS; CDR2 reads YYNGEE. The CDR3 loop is CASSAGTSLYNEQFF. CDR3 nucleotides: TGTGCCAGCAGCGCCGGGACTAGCCTATACAATGAGCAGTTCTTC.

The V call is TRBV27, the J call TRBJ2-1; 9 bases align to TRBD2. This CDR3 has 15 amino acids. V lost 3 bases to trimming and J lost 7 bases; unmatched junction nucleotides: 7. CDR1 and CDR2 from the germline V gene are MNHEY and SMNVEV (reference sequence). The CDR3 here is CASSFKGLAGNEQFF. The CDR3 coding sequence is TGTGCCAGCAGTTTTAAGGGGCTAGCGGGAAATGAGCAGTTCTTC.